This T cell receptor beta chain was sequenced in a study of regulatory T cells in long-lasting Graves disease. Both iRepertoire HTBI primers and Arm-PCR of CDR3 regions were used to build the TCR beta libraries. TCRdb fed the multiplex PCR reads into MiXCR, producing one record per CDR3 protein. The sample consists of over 350,000 distinct CDR3 sequences, about 15% of them appearing once. Time point here: newly diagnosed GD, antithyroid drugs for less than 3 months. Extracted PBMC RNA gave rise to the TCR library. This clonotype was detected a few times. Germline CDR1 and CDR2: KGHSH and LQKENI. V was pared by 0 bases and J by 0 bases, with 8 bases between. This CDR3 is 16 amino acids long. The sample also formed part of further work on T cells in Graves' hyperthyroidism and ophthalmopathy. According to that study: Diagnoses were made from clinical symptoms, serum measures (thyroxine and TRAb), thyroid ultrasound and orbital computed tomography. HTBI primers drove first-round RT-PCR of the TCR CDR3. Stable hyperthyroidism was separated from ophthalmopathy by a model based on 13 V-J features.

This sequence originates from a woman aged 40 to 49 with Graves disease. Sample: peripheral blood mononuclear cells (PBMCs), taken at new diagnosis, from a patient treated with antithyroid drugs. V and J are TRBV18 and TRBJ2-2; no reliable D call. CDR3 sequence: CASSPPRSANTGELFF. In DNA, the CDR3 is TGTGCCAGCTCACCACCGCGGAGTGCGAACACCGGGGAGCTGTTTTTT.